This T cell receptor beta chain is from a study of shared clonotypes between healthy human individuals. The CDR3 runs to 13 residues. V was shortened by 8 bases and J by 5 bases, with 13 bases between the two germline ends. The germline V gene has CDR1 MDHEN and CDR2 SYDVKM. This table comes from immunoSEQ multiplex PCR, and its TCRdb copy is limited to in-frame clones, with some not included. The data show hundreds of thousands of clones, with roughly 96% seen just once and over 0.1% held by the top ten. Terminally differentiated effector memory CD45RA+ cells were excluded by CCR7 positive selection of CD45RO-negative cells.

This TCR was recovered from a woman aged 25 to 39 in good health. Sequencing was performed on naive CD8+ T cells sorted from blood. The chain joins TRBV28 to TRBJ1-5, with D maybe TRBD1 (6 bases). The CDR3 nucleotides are TGTGCCAGCGGGGGCCCACTTCATCAGCCCCAGCATTTT. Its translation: CASGGPLHQPQHF.